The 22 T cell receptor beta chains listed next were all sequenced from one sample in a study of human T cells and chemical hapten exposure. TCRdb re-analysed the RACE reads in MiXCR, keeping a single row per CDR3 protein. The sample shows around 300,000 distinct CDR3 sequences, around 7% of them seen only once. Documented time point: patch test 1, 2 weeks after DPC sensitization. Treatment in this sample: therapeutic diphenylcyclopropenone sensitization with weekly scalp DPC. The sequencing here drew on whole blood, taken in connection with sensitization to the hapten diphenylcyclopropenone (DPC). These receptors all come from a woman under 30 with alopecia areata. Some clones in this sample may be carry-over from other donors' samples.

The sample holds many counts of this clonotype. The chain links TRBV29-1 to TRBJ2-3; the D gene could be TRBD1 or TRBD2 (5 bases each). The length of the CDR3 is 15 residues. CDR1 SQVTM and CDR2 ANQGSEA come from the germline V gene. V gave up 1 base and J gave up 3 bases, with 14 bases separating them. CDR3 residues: CSVEGDLTSTDTQYF. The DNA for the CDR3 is TGCAGCGTTGAAGGGGACCTTACTTCAACAGATACGCAGTATTTT.

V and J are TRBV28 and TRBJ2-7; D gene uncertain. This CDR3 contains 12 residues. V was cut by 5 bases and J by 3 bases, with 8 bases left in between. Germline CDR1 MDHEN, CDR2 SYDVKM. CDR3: CASSVLSYEQYF. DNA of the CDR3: TGTGCCAGCAGTGTCCTTAGCTACGAGCAGTACTTC. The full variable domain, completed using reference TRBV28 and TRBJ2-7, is DVKVTQSSRYLVKRTGEKVFLECVQDMDHENMFWYRQDPGLGLRLIYFSYDVKMKEKGDIPEGYSVSREKKERFSLILESASTNQTSMYLCASSVLSYEQYFGPGTRLTVT.

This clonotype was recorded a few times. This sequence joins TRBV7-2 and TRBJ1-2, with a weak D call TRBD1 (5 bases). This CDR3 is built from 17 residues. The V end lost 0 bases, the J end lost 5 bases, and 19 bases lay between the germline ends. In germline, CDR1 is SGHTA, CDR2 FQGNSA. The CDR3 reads CASSLAALAGSEYGYTF. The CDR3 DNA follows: TGTGCCAGCAGCTTAGCAGCCTTGGCAGGGAGTGAGTATGGCTACACCTTC.

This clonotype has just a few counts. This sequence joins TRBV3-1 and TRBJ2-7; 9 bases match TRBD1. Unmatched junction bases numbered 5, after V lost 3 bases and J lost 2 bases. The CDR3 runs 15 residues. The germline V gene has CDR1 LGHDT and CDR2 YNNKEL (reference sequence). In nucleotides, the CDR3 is TGTGCCAGCAGCCAGTGGGGACAGGGAGCCTACGAGCAGTACTTC. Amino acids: CASSQWGQGAYEQYF.

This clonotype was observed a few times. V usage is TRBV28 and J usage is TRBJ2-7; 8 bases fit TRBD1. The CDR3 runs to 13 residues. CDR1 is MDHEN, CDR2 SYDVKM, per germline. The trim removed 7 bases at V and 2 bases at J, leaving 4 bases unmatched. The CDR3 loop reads CASTGQGPYEQYF. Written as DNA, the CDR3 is TGTGCCAGCACAGGACAGGGCCCCTACGAGCAGTACTTC.

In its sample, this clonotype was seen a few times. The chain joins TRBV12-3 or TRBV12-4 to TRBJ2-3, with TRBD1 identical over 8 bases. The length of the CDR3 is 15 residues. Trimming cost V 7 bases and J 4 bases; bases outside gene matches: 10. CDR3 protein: CASTPGGGAADTQYF. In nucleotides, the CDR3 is TGTGCCAGCACCCCAGGGGGCGGGGCGGCAGATACGCAGTATTTT.

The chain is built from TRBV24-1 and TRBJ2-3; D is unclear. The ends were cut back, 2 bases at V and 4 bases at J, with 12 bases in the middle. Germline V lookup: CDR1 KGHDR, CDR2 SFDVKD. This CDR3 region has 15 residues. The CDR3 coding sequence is TGTGCCACCAGTGATTCTTCCGAGGATTCAGATACGCAGTATTTT. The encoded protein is CATSDSSEDSDTQYF.

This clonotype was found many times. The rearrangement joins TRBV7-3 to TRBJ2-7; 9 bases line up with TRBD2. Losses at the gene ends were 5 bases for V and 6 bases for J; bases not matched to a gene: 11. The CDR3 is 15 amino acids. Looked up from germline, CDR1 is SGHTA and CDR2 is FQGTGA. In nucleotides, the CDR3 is TGTGCCAGCAGCAGAAATAGCGGGGGTACAGGCGAGCAGTACTTC. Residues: CASSRNSGGTGEQYF.

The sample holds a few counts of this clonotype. CDR3 sequence reads: CASSGGGSGELFF. The CDR3 DNA is TGTGCCAGCAGTGGGGGAGGCTCCGGGGAGCTGTTTTTT. J is TRBJ2-2 and V is TRBV2; D might be TRBD2 (6 bases). This CDR3 comprises 13 residues. The V and J ends lost 4 bases and 6 bases respectively, with 9 bases between them. The germline gives CDR1 SNHLY, CDR2 FYNNEI.

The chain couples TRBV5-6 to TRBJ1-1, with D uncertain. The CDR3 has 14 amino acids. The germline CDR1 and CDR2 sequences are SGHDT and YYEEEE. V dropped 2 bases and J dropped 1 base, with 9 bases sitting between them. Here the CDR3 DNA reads TGTGCCAGCAGCTTTGGCACCAAGAACACTGAAGCTTTCTTT. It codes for CASSFGTKNTEAFF.

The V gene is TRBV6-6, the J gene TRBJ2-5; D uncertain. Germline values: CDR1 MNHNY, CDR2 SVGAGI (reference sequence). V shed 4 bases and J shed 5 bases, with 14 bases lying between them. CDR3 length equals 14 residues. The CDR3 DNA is TGTGCCAGCAGTTCCGAACTCGGATGGGAGACCCAGTACTTC. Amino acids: CASSSELGWETQYF.

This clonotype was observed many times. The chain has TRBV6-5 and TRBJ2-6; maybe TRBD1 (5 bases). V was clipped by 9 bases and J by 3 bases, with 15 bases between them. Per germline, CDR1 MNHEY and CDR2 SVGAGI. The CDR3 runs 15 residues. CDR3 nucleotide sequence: TGTGCCAGTAAACTCCAGGGTAGTGGGGCCAACGTCCTGACTTTC. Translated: CASKLQGSGANVLTF.

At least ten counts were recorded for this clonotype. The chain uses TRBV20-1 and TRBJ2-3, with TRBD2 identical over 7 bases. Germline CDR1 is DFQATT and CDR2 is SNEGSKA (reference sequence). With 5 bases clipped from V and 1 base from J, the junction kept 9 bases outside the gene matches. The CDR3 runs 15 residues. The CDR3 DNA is TGCAGTGCTTCCCCCGGTGGGGGGGGCACAGATACGCAGTATTTT. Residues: CSASPGGGGTDTQYF.

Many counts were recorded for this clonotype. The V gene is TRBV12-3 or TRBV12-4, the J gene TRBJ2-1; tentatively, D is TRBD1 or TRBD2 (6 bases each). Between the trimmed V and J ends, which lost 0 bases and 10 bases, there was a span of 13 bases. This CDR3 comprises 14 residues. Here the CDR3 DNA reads TGTGCCAGCAGTTTAGCCGGACGGGGGCGGGAGCAGTTCTTC. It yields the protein CASSLAGRGREQFF.

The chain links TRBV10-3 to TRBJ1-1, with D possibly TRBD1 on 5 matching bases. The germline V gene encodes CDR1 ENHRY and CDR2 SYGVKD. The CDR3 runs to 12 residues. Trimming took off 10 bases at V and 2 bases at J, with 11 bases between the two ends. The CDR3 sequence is CATQTVNTEAFF. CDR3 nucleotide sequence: TGTGCCACCCAGACAGTTAACACTGAAGCTTTCTTT.

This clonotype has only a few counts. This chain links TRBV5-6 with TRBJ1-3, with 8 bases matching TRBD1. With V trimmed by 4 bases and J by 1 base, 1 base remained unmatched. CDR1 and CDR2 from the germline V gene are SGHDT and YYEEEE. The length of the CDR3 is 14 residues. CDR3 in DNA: TGTGCCAGCAGCAGGACAGGGTCTGGAAACACCATATATTTT. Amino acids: CASSRTGSGNTIYF.

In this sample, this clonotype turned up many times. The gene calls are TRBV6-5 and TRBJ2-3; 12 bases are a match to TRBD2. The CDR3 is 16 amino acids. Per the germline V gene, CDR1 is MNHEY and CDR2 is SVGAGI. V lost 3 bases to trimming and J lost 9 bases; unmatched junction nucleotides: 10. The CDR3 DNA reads TGTGCCAGCAGTTATCTCCTAGCGGGGGGGCCGGACACGCAGTATTTT. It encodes CASSYLLAGGPDTQYF.

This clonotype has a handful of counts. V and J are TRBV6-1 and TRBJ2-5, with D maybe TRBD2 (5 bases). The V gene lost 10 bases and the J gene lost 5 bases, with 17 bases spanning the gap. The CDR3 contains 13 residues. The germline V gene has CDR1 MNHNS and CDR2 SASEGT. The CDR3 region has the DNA TGTGCCACCGGCCCCGTAAGGGAGGAGACCCAGTACTTC. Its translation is CATGPVREETQYF.

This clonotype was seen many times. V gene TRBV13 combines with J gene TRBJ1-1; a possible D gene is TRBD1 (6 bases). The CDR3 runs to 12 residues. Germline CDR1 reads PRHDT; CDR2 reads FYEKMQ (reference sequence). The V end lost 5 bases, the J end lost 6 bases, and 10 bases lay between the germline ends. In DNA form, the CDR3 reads TGTGCCAGCAGCGAGGGGGGCGCTGAAGCTTTCTTT. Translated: CASSEGGAEAFF.

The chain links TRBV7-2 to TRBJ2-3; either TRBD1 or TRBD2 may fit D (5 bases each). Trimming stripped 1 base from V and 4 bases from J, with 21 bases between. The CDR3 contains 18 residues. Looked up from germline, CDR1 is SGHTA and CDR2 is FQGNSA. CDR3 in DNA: TGTGCCAGCAGCTTAGTAAACTGGGGACGCGCCCTGGCAGATACGCAGTATTTT. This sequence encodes CASSLVNWGRALADTQYF. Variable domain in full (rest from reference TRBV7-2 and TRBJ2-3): GAGVSQSPSNKVTEKGKDVELRCDPISGHTALYWYRQSLGQGLEFLIYFQGNSAPDKSGLPSDRFSAERTGGSVSTLTIQRTQQEDSAVYLCASSLVNWGRALADTQYFGPGTRLTVL.

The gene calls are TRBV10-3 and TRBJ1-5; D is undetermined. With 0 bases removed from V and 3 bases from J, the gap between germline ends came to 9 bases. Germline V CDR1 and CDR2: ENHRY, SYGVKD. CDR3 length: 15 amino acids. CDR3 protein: CAISESDGINQPQHF. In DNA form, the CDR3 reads TGTGCCATCAGTGAGTCGGACGGGATCAATCAGCCCCAGCATTTT.

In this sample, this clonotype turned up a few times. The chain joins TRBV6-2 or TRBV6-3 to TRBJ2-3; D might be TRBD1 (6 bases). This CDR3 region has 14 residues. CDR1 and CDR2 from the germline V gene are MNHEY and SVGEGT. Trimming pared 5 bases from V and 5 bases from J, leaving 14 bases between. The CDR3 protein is CASSRSGEIDTQYF. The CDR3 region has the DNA TGTGCCAGCAGTCGATCAGGGGAAATAGATACGCAGTATTTT.